The text below deals with one T cell receptor beta chain. Antigen: not known. ViraFEST assay sequencing came after antigen-specific CD4+ T cells were expanded with viral peptide pools. Around day 10 of culture, CD4+ T cells were separated out. PCR showed that the person got SARS-CoV-2 infection at some point between March and December 2020. Half-medium changes using IL-2 medium occurred on days 3 and 7. This sample is part of a study of vaccination effects on CD4 cells after COVID-19. Overall study context: Two recovered convalescent patients were sampled 16 days and one week pre-vaccination. Broader study findings: A shortage of convalescent patients and an absence of early post-infection timepoints characterized the study. Clones that were induced by infection or by vaccine showed marked contraction late after vaccination.

V lost 8 bases and J lost 0, with 10 bases in between. Germline V gives CDR1 MNHEY, CDR2 SVGAGI. The CDR3 is 13 residues long. Generated by immunoSEQ multiplex PCR, the TCRdb table keeps only in-frame clones and is missing some. In the table there are tens of thousands of clones, around 73% of which are singletons. The TCR originated in a human donor who had a prior SARS-CoV-2 infection. The chain couples TRBV6-5 to TRBJ1-1; D might be TRBD1 (5 bases). Sequenced material: CD4+ T cells from PBMCs cultured with a peptide pool, taken before COVID-19 vaccination. The DNA of the CDR3 is TGTGCCAGCCGCAGGGTTTTGAACACTGAAGCTTTCTTT. It specifies CASRRVLNTEAFF.